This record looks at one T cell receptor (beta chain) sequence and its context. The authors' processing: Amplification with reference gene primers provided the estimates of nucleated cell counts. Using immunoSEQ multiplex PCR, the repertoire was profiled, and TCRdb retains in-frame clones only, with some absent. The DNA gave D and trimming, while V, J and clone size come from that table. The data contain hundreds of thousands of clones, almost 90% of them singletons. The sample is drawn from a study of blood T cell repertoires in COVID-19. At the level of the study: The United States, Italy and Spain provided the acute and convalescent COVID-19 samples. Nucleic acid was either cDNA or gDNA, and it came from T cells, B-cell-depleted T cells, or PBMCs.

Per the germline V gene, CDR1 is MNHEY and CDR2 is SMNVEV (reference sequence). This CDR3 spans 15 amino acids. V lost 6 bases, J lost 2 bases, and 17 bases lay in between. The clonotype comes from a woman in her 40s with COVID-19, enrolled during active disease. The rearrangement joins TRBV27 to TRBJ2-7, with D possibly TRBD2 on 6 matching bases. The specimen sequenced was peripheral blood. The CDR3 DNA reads TGTGCCAGCAGGTCTAAAGCGGCGGGAACCTACGAGCAGTACTTC. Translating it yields CASRSKAAGTYEQYF.